This TCR beta chain was obtained from a study of PD-L1 blockade in urothelial cancer. The CDR3 spans 13 residues. Germline CDR1 is LGHNA and CDR2 is YSLEER. V lost 0 bases and J lost 6, with 9 bases in between. The time point was: pretreatment peripheral blood. Patients' cancers were locally advanced or metastatic urothelial carcinomas. Using immunoSEQ multiplex PCR, the repertoire was profiled, and TCRdb retains in-frame clones only, with some absent. This table holds 90,000 to 100,000 clones, 90% found once. This TCR derives from a man aged 60 to 75 with urothelial cancer. This rearrangement joins TRBV4-3 to TRBJ2-7; the D is unclear. The sample here was PBMCs, taken around atezolizumab (anti-PD-L1) treatment. CDR3 protein: CASSQDVATEQYF. The CDR3 DNA reads as TGCGCCAGCAGCCAAGATGTAGCTACCGAGCAGTACTTC.